The 14 T cell receptor beta chains reported below all come from one sample, sequenced in a study of blood T cell repertoires in COVID-19. Some clones are missing from TCRdb's copy, which holds only in-frame ones; the method was immunoSEQ multiplex PCR. The sample has roughly 200,000 clones; 85% are singletons. Sequencing was performed on peripheral blood. The receptors were gathered from a woman aged 55 to 70 with acute or convalescent COVID-19.

This chain joins TRBV10-3 and TRBJ2-5; D uncertain. Germline CDR1 ENHRY, CDR2 SYGVKD. The CDR3 has 13 amino acids. The ends were cut back, 4 bases at V and 5 bases at J, with 11 bases in the middle. The chain's CDR3 is CAISALVGETQYF. CDR3 DNA sequence: TGTGCCATCAGTGCTCTAGTCGGGGAGACCCAGTACTTC.

The genes are TRBV20-1 and TRBJ2-3, with 11 bases identical to TRBD2. The junction had 3 bases not matched to a gene; V was cut back by 3 bases and J by 4 bases. CDR3 length: 14 residues. Germline V gene sequence: CDR1 DFQATT, CDR2 SNEGSKA (reference sequence). CDR3 DNA sequence: TGCAGTGCTAGTCCGGGACTAGCGGCAGATACGCAGTATTTT. Its translation is CSASPGLAADTQYF.

The genes are TRBV19 and TRBJ1-3; possibly TRBD1 for D (5 bases). V lost 7 bases and J 6 bases, leaving 16 bases between the germline ends. Germline V gene sequence: CDR1 LNHDA, CDR2 SQIVND (reference sequence). CDR3 length: 14 amino acids. CDR3 coding DNA: TGTGCCAGTACGGACACCTTCCTCCCAAACACCATATATTTT. Translating gives CASTDTFLPNTIYF.

The chain has TRBV7-3 and TRBJ2-1, with 11 bases that match TRBD2. CDR3 length: 16 residues. Germline-derived CDR1 and CDR2 are SGHTA and FQGTGA. V dropped 5 bases and J dropped 4; count of bases not matched to a gene: 7. CDR3 sequence: CASSPLGTSGYNEQFF. The CDR3 DNA is TGTGCCAGCAGCCCGCTCGGGACTAGCGGTTACAATGAGCAGTTCTTC.

The chain employs TRBV2 and TRBJ2-2; 9 nucleotides match TRBD2. CDR3 length: 14 amino acids. With V trimmed by 7 bases and J by 6 bases, 6 bases remained unmatched. Germline CDR1 SNHLY, CDR2 FYNNEI. CDR3 in amino acids: CASIPGLAPGELFF. In DNA, the CDR3 is TGTGCCAGCATTCCGGGACTAGCTCCCGGGGAGCTGTTTTTT.

This rearrangement joins TRBV7-3 to TRBJ2-5, with D perhaps TRBD2 (5 bases). Trimming left V 4 bases short and J 5 bases short, with 11 bases between. From germline, CDR1 is SGHTA and CDR2 FQGTGA. CDR3 length: 13 amino acids. CDR3 amino acids: CASSSFPGETQYF. CDR3 sequence (DNA): TGTGCCAGCAGCTCATTCCCGGGGGAGACCCAGTACTTC.

V usage is TRBV27 and J usage is TRBJ1-5; 8 bases align to TRBD1. Germline V CDR1 and CDR2: MNHEY, SMNVEV (reference sequence). The V segment lost 6 bases and the J segment 5 bases; nucleotides outside the gene matches: 6. CDR3 length: 14 residues. The chain's CDR3 is CASSPRQGYQPQHF. CDR3 DNA sequence: TGTGCCAGCAGCCCACGACAGGGGTATCAGCCCCAGCATTTT.

The chain recombines TRBV13 with TRBJ2-5, with D possibly TRBD2 on 5 matching bases. Germline assignment: CDR1 PRHDT and CDR2 FYEKMQ (reference sequence). This CDR3 has 12 residues. Between the trimmed V and J ends, which lost 0 bases and 7 bases, there was a span of 6 bases. CDR3 region: CASSLGEGTQYF. CDR3 in DNA: TGTGCCAGCAGCTTAGGCGAGGGGACCCAGTACTTC.

The V gene is TRBV5-1, the J gene TRBJ2-7; 13 nucleotides match TRBD2. The CDR3 has 15 amino acids. Trimming at V came to 4 bases and at J to 5 bases, leaving 6 bases not matched to a gene. Per germline, CDR1 SGHRS and CDR2 YFSETQ. CDR3 loop: CASSLGLAGEDEQYF. The DNA for the CDR3 is TGCGCCAGCAGCCTCGGACTAGCGGGAGAAGACGAGCAGTACTTC. Full variable domain (remainder filled in from reference TRBV5-1 and TRBJ2-7): KAGVTQTPRYLIKTRGQQVTLSCSPISGHRSVSWYQQTPGQGLQFLFEYFSETQRNKGNFPGRFSGRQFSNSRSEMNVSTLELGDSALYLCASSLGLAGEDEQYFGPGTRLTVT.

The chain is built from TRBV2 and TRBJ2-1, with D possibly matching TRBD2 (6 bases). CDR3 size: 14 residues. V was pared by 3 bases and J by 3 bases, with 9 bases between. From germline, CDR1 is SNHLY and CDR2 FYNNEI. CDR3 protein: CASSEGRGYNEQFF. Written as DNA, the CDR3 is TGTGCCAGCAGTGAGGGGCGGGGCTACAATGAGCAGTTCTTC.

The V call is TRBV3-1 (or the pseudogene TRBV3-2), the J call TRBJ2-2; 7 bases match TRBD2. The CDR3 covers 17 residues. Germline assignment: CDR1 LGHDT and CDR2 YNNKEL (reference sequence). The V and J ends lost 0 bases and 5 bases, in that order; junction bases with no gene match: 9. In DNA form, the CDR3 reads TGTGCCAGCAGCCAAGATCATCCGGGACTAAAAACCGGGGAGCTGTTTTTT. Encoded protein: CASSQDHPGLKTGELFF.

This rearrangement joins TRBV7-3 to TRBJ1-6; 7 bases map to TRBD1. V shed 5 bases and J 9 bases; nucleotides not matched to a gene: 10. Germline V gene lookup returns CDR1 SGHTA and CDR2 FQGTGA. The CDR3 runs to 15 residues. This CDR3 is CASSGYRGLGSPLHF. The DNA of the CDR3 is TGTGCCAGCAGCGGATACAGGGGTCTGGGTTCACCCCTCCACTTT.

The rearrangement links TRBV7-9 to TRBJ2-5; 7 bases are a match to TRBD1. Trimming at V came to 5 bases and at J to 7 bases, leaving 19 bases not matched to a gene. This CDR3 spans 17 amino acids. Germline CDR1 is SEHNR and CDR2 is FQNEAQ (reference sequence). This CDR3 is CASSTPLDRAFGRTQYF. DNA for the CDR3: TGTGCCAGCAGCACTCCTCTCGACAGGGCGTTCGGGCGGACCCAGTACTTC.

This sequence joins TRBV9 and TRBJ2-7; 9 positions agree with TRBD1. Germline loops: CDR1 SGDLS, CDR2 YYNGEE. The CDR3 runs to 16 residues. The V segment lost 5 bases and the J segment 2 bases; nucleotides outside the gene matches: 11. CDR3 nucleotide sequence: TGTGCCAGCAGTCCGACAGGGGGGGAAGGAACCTACGAGCAGTACTTC. Translating it yields CASSPTGGEGTYEQYF.